One and the same sample provided the 5 T cell receptor beta chains below, sequenced in a study of response to subunit inactivated influenza vaccine. TCRdb used MiXCR to reprocess the RT-PCR reads, holding one entry per CDR3 protein. The sample records 200,000 to 250,000 distinct CDR3 sequences, less than 15% being singletons. The sample consisted of non-naive T cells sorted from PBMCs, taken less than 15 days before vaccination. Every receptor here comes from a man aged 45-65 years who received an inactivated influenza vaccine.

The chain recombines TRBV7-2 with TRBJ1-2, with D unresolved. Germline-derived CDR1 and CDR2 are SGHTA and FQGNSA. CDR3 size: 13 residues. The V gene lost 2 bases and the J gene lost 6 bases, with 10 bases spanning the gap. The CDR3 region is CASSLMWSDGYTF. CDR3 DNA sequence: TGTGCCAGCAGCTTAATGTGGAGCGATGGCTACACCTTC.

Comment on this clonotype: A read error is possible here, since a much larger clone lies one base away. The chain links TRBV5-1 to TRBJ2-7; a possible D gene is TRBD1 (5 bases). The CDR3 loop spans 13 amino acids. The germline V gene has CDR1 SGHRS and CDR2 YFSETQ. The CDR3 sequence is CASSLLQAYEQHF. CDR3 nucleotides: TGCGCCAGCAGCTTGCTACAGGCGTACGAGCAGCACTTC. Supplemented by reference TRBV5-1 and TRBJ2-7, the full variable domain reads KAGVTQTPRYLIKTRGQQVTLSCSPISGHRSVSWYQQTPGQGLQFLFEYFSETQRNKGNFPGRFSGRQFSNSRSEMNVSTLELGDSALYLCASSLLQAYEQHFGPGTRLTVT.

This clonotype was seen a single time. The chain carries TRBV30 and TRBJ2-2; D call uncertain. The V and J ends lost 0 bases and 3 bases respectively, with 11 bases between them. From germline, CDR1 is GTSNPN and CDR2 SVGIG (reference sequence). The CDR3 spans 15 residues. This chain's CDR3 is CAWSVWAIYTGELFF. CDR3 nucleotides: TGTGCCTGGAGTGTTTGGGCAATTTACACCGGGGAGCTGTTTTTT. Supplemented by reference TRBV30 and TRBJ2-2, the full variable domain reads SQTIHQWPATLVQPVGSPLSLECTVEGTSNPNLYWYRQAAGRGLQLLFYSVGIGQISSEVPQNLSASRPQDRQFILSSKKLLLSDSGFYLCAWSVWAIYTGELFFGEGSRLTVL.

This clonotype was seen a handful of times. The chain recombines TRBV28 with TRBJ1-2; D unclear. The CDR3 spans 15 residues. Trimming pared 3 bases from V and 0 bases from J, leaving 11 bases between. The germline V gene has CDR1 MDHEN and CDR2 SYDVKM. This CDR3 reads CASSLGRASNYGYTF. As DNA, the CDR3 is TGTGCCAGCAGTTTGGGAAGAGCCTCTAACTATGGCTACACCTTC.

This clonotype was counted between two and nine times. V usage is TRBV6-1 and J usage is TRBJ1-2; TRBD1 matches at 9 bases. CDR1 is MNHNS and CDR2 is SASEGT in the germline V gene. V shed 6 bases and J 1 base; nucleotides not matched to a gene: 9. The CDR3 is 16 amino acids. This CDR3 reads CASRMPGQGSNYGYTF. The CDR3 DNA reads TGTGCCAGCAGGATGCCGGGACAGGGAAGTAACTATGGCTACACCTTC.